This T cell receptor beta chain was identified in a study of T cell repertoires in cytomegalovirus infection. General observations from the study: In two of eight donors, the top clonotype was HLA-C-restricted CMV-specific.

This clonotype was seen many times. Its antigen is undetermined. TCRdb re-derived calls from the reads in MiXCR, one entry per CDR3 protein. Of under 300,000 distinct CDR3 sequences in the sample, 12% were seen once. Germline CDR1 reads SGHTA; CDR2 reads FQGNSA. The CDR3 totals 15 residues. Trimming removed 4 bases from V and 1 base from J, with 10 bases in between. The sequence came from a human donor in good health (CMV status not recorded). Some clones in this sample may be carry-over from other donors' samples. The sequenced sample consisted of PBMCs. This sequence joins TRBV7-2 and TRBJ1-4, with a weak D call TRBD1 (6 bases). The CDR3 region is CASSSEGGTNEKLFF. CDR3 DNA sequence: TGTGCCAGCAGCTCCGAGGGGGGAACTAATGAAAAACTGTTTTTT.